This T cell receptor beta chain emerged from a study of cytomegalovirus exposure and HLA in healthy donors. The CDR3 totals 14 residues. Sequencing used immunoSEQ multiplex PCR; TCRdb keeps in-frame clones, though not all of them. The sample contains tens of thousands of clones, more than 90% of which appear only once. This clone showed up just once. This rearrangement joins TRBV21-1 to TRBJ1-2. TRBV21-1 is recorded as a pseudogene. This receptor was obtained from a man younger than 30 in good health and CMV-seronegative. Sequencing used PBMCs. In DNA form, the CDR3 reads TGTGCCAGCAGCAATAAGAGGCCAAACTATGGCTACACCTTC. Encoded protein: CASSNKRPNYGYTF.